The 14 T cell receptor beta chains below all came from one sample that was sequenced in a study of T-cell reconstitution after alpha-beta-depleted transplantation in children. Researchers prepared the TCRbeta library using unique molecular identifiers, the study reports. TCRdb re-called the PCR reads with MiXCR, one entry per CDR3 protein. The repertoire includes about 160,000 distinct CDR3 sequences, 11% of them detected once, and around 13% sits in the top ten. The material was PBMCs, obtained before TCRalphabeta/CD19-depleted stem cell transplant. These receptors came from a boy aged 2-9 years with acute myeloid leukemia, due to receive a stem cell transplant.

This clonotype was picked up many times. V gene TRBV4-1 combines with J gene TRBJ2-7, with no clear D. V dropped 1 base and J dropped 1 base, with 5 bases sitting between them. CDR1 is MGHRA and CDR2 is YSYEKL in the germline V gene. This CDR3 has 13 amino acids. The CDR3 sequence is CASSQVLSYEQYF. In DNA form, the CDR3 reads TGCGCCAGCAGCCAAGTCTTATCCTACGAGCAGTACTTC.

This clonotype was detected many times. Its ends do not fully match the called genes, so a read error is possible. The CDR3 bases are TGCAGTTCTAGCGGGAGTAATCGTCGATACAATGAGCAGTTCTTC. Translating it yields CSSSGSNRRYNEQFF. The V gene is TRBV20-1, the J gene TRBJ2-1; 10 bases line up with TRBD2. Per germline, CDR1 DFQATT and CDR2 SNEGSKA (reference sequence). This CDR3 has 15 residues.

This clonotype occurred many times. The chain uses TRBV29-1 and TRBJ1-2, with TRBD1 as a possible D gene (5 bases). Deletions cut 0 bases from V and 0 bases from J, with 17 bases between. CDR1 is SQVTM, CDR2 ANQGSEA, per germline. The CDR3 is 17 amino acids. The CDR3 coding sequence is TGCAGCGTTGAAGATCTTCGGGACGTCTGGGCTAACTATGGCTACACCTTC. Translating it yields CSVEDLRDVWANYGYTF.

In this sample, this clonotype turned up a few times. The rearrangement joins TRBV6-1 to TRBJ1-5; 7 nucleotides agree with TRBD1. Germline CDR1 and CDR2: MNHNS and SASEGT. V shed 7 bases, J shed 4 bases, and the junction held 10 bases outside the gene matches. The CDR3 is 15 residues long. The CDR3 DNA follows: TGTGCCAGCACCCCCGAGGGGGCAAGGAATCAGCCCCAGCATTTT. Residues: CASTPEGARNQPQHF.

This clonotype was picked up many times. This CDR3 reads CASRLAVNTGELFF. The CDR3 DNA sequence: TGCGCCAGCAGGCTAGCGGTGAACACCGGGGAGCTGTTTTTT. The chain links TRBV5-1 to TRBJ2-2; 7 bases match TRBD2. CDR1 is SGHRS, CDR2 YFSETQ, per germline. Germline trimming cut 5 bases from V and 1 base from J; bases unmatched to any gene: 2. The CDR3 is 14 residues long.

At least ten counts were recorded for this clonotype. This rearrangement joins TRBV12-3 or TRBV12-4 to TRBJ2-1; 12 bases agree with TRBD2. J gave up 6 bases and V 5 bases, and 5 bases lay outside the gene matches. This CDR3 contains 15 residues. For the CDR3, the DNA is TGTGCCAGCAGTCCCCTAGCGGGAGGGCCCAATGAGCAGTTCTTC. This codes for CASSPLAGGPNEQFF.

This clonotype was picked up many times. The chain joins TRBV9 to TRBJ2-1; the D gene is possibly TRBD2 (7 bases). The V end lost 0 bases, the J end lost 7 bases, and 14 bases lay between the germline ends. This CDR3 region has 15 residues. Germline V gene sequence: CDR1 SGDLS, CDR2 YYNGEE. This CDR3 reads CASSVGGGGPNEQFF. The CDR3 DNA reads as TGTGCCAGCAGCGTAGGTGGCGGGGGCCCGAATGAGCAGTTCTTC.

This clonotype was detected ten times or more. This chain links TRBV9 with TRBJ2-2, with unresolved D. Germline CDR1 reads SGDLS; CDR2 reads YYNGEE. The CDR3 length is 13 residues. V was pared by 3 bases and J by 1 base, with 4 bases between. CDR3 residues: CASSGMNTGELFF. CDR3 in DNA: TGTGCCAGCAGCGGGATGAACACCGGGGAGCTGTTTTTT. Using reference TRBV9 and TRBJ2-2 for the parts outside the CDR3, the full variable domain is DSGVTQTPKHLITATGQRVTLRCSPRSGDLSVYWYQQSLDQGLQFLIQYYNGEERAKGNILERFSAQQFPDLHSELNLSSLELGDSALYFCASSGMNTGELFFGEGSRLTVL.

The sample holds many counts of this clonotype. DNA of the CDR3: TGTGCCAGCACCCGTTCGGGGACTAGCGGCTCCTACGAGCAGTACTTC. This sequence encodes CASTRSGTSGSYEQYF. The chain is built from TRBV28 and TRBJ2-7; 11 bases agree with TRBD2. This CDR3 has 16 amino acids. Per the germline V gene, CDR1 is MDHEN and CDR2 is SYDVKM. Germline trimming cut 7 bases from V and 0 bases from J; bases unmatched to any gene: 8. The full variable domain, in which reference TRBV28 and TRBJ2-7 provide the parts outside the CDR3, is DVKVTQSSRYLVKRTGEKVFLECVQDMDHENMFWYRQDPGLGLRLIYFSYDVKMKEKGDIPEGYSVSREKKERFSLILESASTNQTSMYLCASTRSGTSGSYEQYFGPGTRLTVT.

This clonotype was seen once. V and J are TRBV28 and TRBJ2-7; D gene unclear. In germline, CDR1 is MDHEN, CDR2 SYDVKM. The CDR3 covers 11 residues. Between the trimmed V and J ends, which lost 8 bases and 2 bases, there was a span of 7 bases. CDR3 sequence reads: CASAGPYEQYF. CDR3 coding DNA: TGTGCCAGCGCTGGACCCTACGAGCAGTACTTC.

As for this clonotype: Given a much more abundant clone one base away, this may be a read error. This chain's CDR3 is CSAGAGITETQYF. CDR3 nucleotides: TGCAGTGCCGGAGCGGGAATCACAGAGACCCAGTACTTC. The V gene is TRBV20-1, the J gene TRBJ2-5, with 7 bases lining up with TRBD2. Germline V gene sequence: CDR1 DFQATT, CDR2 SNEGSKA (reference sequence). This CDR3 region has 13 residues. V gave up 6 bases and J gave up 4 bases; unmatched junction bases: 8.

In its sample, this clonotype was seen many times. The chain links TRBV7-9 to TRBJ2-7; D unclear. Germline lookup yields CDR1 SEHNR and CDR2 FQNEAQ (reference sequence). Trimming shortened V by 3 bases and J by 2 bases, and 8 bases separated the two germline ends. The CDR3 length is 13 residues. The CDR3 bases are TGTGCCAGCAGCTTCCCCGAAACCTACGAGCAGTACTTC. Its translation: CASSFPETYEQYF. Full variable domain (outside the CDR3, taken from reference TRBV7-9 and TRBJ2-7): DTGVSQNPRHKITKRGQNVTFRCDPISEHNRLYWYRQTLGQGPEFLTYFQNEAQLEKSRLLSDRFSAERPKGSFSTLEIQRTEQGDSAMYLCASSFPETYEQYFGPGTRLTVT.

In its sample, this clonotype was seen many times. This rearrangement joins TRBV5-1 to TRBJ2-3; 7 bases agree with TRBD1. Germline lookup yields CDR1 SGHRS and CDR2 YFSETQ. The CDR3 totals 14 residues. Trimming removed 7 bases from V and 4 bases from J; junction bases left unmatched: 9. The CDR3 coding sequence is TGCGCCAGCCGCTCGGGGCAGGGGGCAGATACGCAGTATTTT. It codes for CASRSGQGADTQYF.

This clonotype was picked up many times. This chain connects TRBV5-1 to TRBJ2-3, with D perhaps assigned TRBD1 or TRBD2 (5 bases each). The CDR3 is 14 amino acids. Germline V gene data show CDR1 as SGHRS and CDR2 as YFSETQ. V lost 5 bases, J lost 8 bases, and 18 bases lay in between. In nucleotides, the CDR3 is TGCGCCAGCAGGGGGAGAGGGGCCTTTCTTACGCAGTATTTT. Translated: CASRGRGAFLTQYF.